This T cell receptor (beta chain) was sequenced in a study of blood T cell repertoires in COVID-19. About the research overall: The samples span acute and convalescent COVID-19 from the United States, Italy and Spain. PBMCs, B-cell-depleted T cells, or T cells were the source of the cDNA or gDNA that made up the material.

How the authors handled the data: Estimated nucleated cell counts came from reference gene primer amplification. Assay used: immunoSEQ multiplex PCR; TCRdb lists only in-frame clones, some missing. V, J and clone size derive from that table, while D and trimming were established from the DNA sequence. The sample records more than 100,000 clones, over 75% being singletons. The CDR3 spans 12 residues. Trimming removed 8 bases from V and 2 bases from J, with 9 bases in between. In germline, CDR1 is SNHLY, CDR2 FYNNEI. The sample taken for sequencing was peripheral blood. The chain carries TRBV2 and TRBJ2-5, with D maybe TRBD2 (5 bases). The origin of this receptor is a man aged 80 or over with acute or convalescent COVID-19. The CDR3 nucleotides read TGTGCCAGCGGACCGGGACAAGAGACCCAGTACTTC. Protein product: CASGPGQETQYF.